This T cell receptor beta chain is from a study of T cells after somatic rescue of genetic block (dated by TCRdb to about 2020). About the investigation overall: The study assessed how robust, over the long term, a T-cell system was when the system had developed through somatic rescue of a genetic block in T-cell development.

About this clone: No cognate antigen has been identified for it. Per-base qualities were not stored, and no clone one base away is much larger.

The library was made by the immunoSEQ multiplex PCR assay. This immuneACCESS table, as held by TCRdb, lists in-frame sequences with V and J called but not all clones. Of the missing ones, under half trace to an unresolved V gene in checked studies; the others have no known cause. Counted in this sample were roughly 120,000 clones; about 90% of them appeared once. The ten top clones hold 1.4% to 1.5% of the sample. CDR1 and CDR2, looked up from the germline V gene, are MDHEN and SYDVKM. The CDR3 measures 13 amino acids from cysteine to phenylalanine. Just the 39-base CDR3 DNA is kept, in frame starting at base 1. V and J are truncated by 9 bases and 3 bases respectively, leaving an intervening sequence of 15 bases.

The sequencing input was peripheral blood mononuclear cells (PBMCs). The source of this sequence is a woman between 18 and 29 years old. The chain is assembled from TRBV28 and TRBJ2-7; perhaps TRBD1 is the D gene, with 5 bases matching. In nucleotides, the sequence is TGTGCCAGTGGGGCAGTCCCTATCTACGAGCAGTACTTC. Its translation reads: CASGAVPIYEQYF.